This T cell receptor (beta chain) comes out of a study of T-cell reconstitution after alpha-beta-depleted transplantation in children (dated by TCRdb to the mid-2010s). Notes on the research overall: The study quantitatively tracked T-cell immune reconstitution after TCRalphabeta/CD19-depleted allogeneic hematopoietic cell transplantation in children using TCR repertoire profiling. The paper's findings and limits, for the study overall: In some patients, the high TCRbeta diversity seen at day 60 was put down to recipient T cells and intrathymic progenitors that had survived conditioning. Over subsequent months, a decline in hyperexpanded clone frequencies was noted, and after one year, T-cell counts and TCRbeta diversity were mostly ascribed to newly produced T cells. The apparently early alphabetaT-cell count recovery about two months after transplant was reportedly dependent on only several hundred rapidly expanded clones derived from non-depleted graft cells.

Taken from the germline V gene, the CDR1 and CDR2 loops are SQVTM and ANQGSEA. The germline V and J ends show losses of 1 base and 5 bases respectively, and no gene match explains 7 bases of the junction. The cysteine opens and the phenylalanine closes a CDR3 of 14 amino acids. Only the CDR3 DNA is retained, 42 bases long and in frame from the first base. This clonotype has only a few counts. The antigen it binds to is not known. Base-call qualities are not available, and no considerably larger clone is one nucleotide away. Receptor libraries were prepared by PCR. Instrument on record: Illumina HiSeq 2500. TCR library preparation used molecular barcoding, with unique molecular identifiers applied to normalize quantification of the TCRbeta repertoire. TCRdb reprocessed the public reads (quality trimming at Q25 with fastp, clone calling with MiXCR) and kept in-frame beta chains. Entries are consolidated by CDR3 protein sequence, retaining the most common genes and DNA. The sample table shows fewer than 700,000 distinct CDR3 sequences, and roughly 13% are seen once. The ten largest clones represent around 2.2% of the sample.

Interpreted using the paper, the treatment or condition label stands for: allogeneic hematopoietic cell transplantation with graft depleted of TCRalphabeta T cells and CD19 B cells. Transplant recipients were children who received TCRalphabeta/CD19-depleted allogeneic hematopoietic cell grafts. The material sequenced was PBMCs, mostly from graft donor cells, taken 360 days after TCRalphabeta/CD19-depleted stem cell transplant. The sequence derives from a male patient between 10 and 17 years old who had a stem cell transplant for acute myeloid leukemia, so the T cells may come from the graft donor. The rearranged segments are TRBV29-1 and TRBJ2-5, and TRBD1 aligns with 7 junction nucleotides. The CDR3 here reads CSVEGTGHGETQYF. The bases are TGCAGCGTTGAAGGGACAGGTCACGGTGAGACCCAGTACTTC.